This passage covers 7 T cell receptor beta chains from one sample sequenced in a study of T cell changes during pregnancy in multiple sclerosis. Clones were read by immunoSEQ multiplex PCR, and TCRdb kept only the in-frame ones, dropping some. This table has 40,000 or so clones, around 90% appearing once. The specimen was CD8+ T cells from peripheral blood mononuclear cells, collected in the third trimester of pregnancy. The receptors originated from a female donor with multiple sclerosis, enrolled in a pregnancy study.

This chain links TRBV28 with TRBJ1-2, with 7 positions matching TRBD1. The junction had 8 bases not matched to a gene; V was cut back by 5 bases and J by 2 bases. Germline CDR1 reads MDHEN; CDR2 reads SYDVKM. This CDR3 contains 15 residues. The CDR3 sequence is CASSPSSTGNYGYTF. The CDR3 DNA follows: TGTGCCAGCAGTCCGTCCTCGACAGGGAACTATGGCTACACCTTC.

J is TRBJ2-1 and V is TRBV19, with 7 bases lining up with TRBD2. The CDR3 extends over 13 amino acids. Germline V CDR1 and CDR2: LNHDA, SQIVND (reference sequence). The V gene end was trimmed by 5 bases and the J gene end by 3 bases; junction bases not matched to a gene: 1. CDR3 DNA: TGTGCCAGTAGTTCTAGCGGCTACAATGAGCAGTTCTTC. Protein product: CASSSSGYNEQFF.

Here the CDR3 reads CASSQDWTGGTETQYF. As DNA, the CDR3 is TGTGCCAGCAGCCAGGATTGGACAGGGGGAACAGAGACCCAGTACTTC. The V and J genes are TRBV14 and TRBJ2-5; 10 nucleotides match TRBD1. Germline loops: CDR1 SGHDN, CDR2 FVKESK. The CDR3 contains 16 residues. V was clipped by 3 bases and J by 4 bases; unmatched bases: 8.

This clone was detected only once. The chain is built from TRBV4-3 and TRBJ2-2; 13 bases map to TRBD2. V lost 0 bases, J lost 9 bases, and 7 bases stayed unmatched. This CDR3 has 17 amino acids. Germline V gene lookup returns CDR1 LGHNA and CDR2 YSLEER. The CDR3 region is CASSQDRLAGGNRELFF. CDR3 bases: TGCGCCAGCAGCCAAGATCGACTAGCGGGAGGTAACCGGGAGCTGTTTTTT.

Judged by abundance, this clone is medium-sized (0.01 to 0.1%). The sample contains more than one DNA sequence encoding this CDR3. The chain joins TRBV14 to TRBJ2-7, with 11 nucleotides matching TRBD2. From germline, CDR1 is SGHDN and CDR2 FVKESK. The trim removed 6 bases at V and 4 bases at J, leaving 8 bases unmatched. The length of the CDR3 is 15 residues. Here the CDR3 reads CASSLTSGRGYEQYF. The CDR3 bases are TGTGCCAGCAGTCTAACTAGCGGGAGAGGTTACGAGCAGTACTTC.

This clone appeared a single time. The junction departs from germline at one end; a sequencing error may be responsible. The CDR3 protein is CASTTGGF. The CDR3 DNA reads as TGCGCCAGCACCACCGGGGGGTTT. This rearrangement joins TRBV23-1 to TRBJ1-1; tentative D call: TRBD1 (5 bases). TRBV23-1 counts as an open reading frame of uncertain function. This CDR3 is built from 8 residues.

The chain combines TRBV6-1 with TRBJ1-5, with D perhaps TRBD1 (6 bases). Germline CDR1 MNHNS, CDR2 SASEGT. The CDR3 is made up of 18 amino acids. V was shortened by 1 base and J by 4 bases, with 20 bases between the two germline ends. The CDR3 is CASSEGPAMAGVNQPQHF. In DNA, the CDR3 is TGTGCCAGCAGTGAAGGACCCGCTATGGCAGGGGTAAATCAGCCCCAGCATTTT.